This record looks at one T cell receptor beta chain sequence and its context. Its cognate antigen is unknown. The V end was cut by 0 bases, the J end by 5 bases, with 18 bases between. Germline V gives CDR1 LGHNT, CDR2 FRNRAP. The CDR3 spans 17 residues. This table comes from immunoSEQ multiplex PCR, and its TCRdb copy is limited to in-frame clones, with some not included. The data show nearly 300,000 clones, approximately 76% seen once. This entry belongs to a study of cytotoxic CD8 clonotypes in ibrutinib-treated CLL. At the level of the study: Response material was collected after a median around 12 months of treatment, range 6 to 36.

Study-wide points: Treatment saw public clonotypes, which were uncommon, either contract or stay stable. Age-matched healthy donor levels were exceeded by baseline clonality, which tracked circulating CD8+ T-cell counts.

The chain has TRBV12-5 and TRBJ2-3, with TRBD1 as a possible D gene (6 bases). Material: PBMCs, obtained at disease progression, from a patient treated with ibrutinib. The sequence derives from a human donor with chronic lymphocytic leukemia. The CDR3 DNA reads TGTGCTAGTGGTTTGGTACTATGGACAGCGCCGAGAGATACGCAGTATTTT. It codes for CASGLVLWTAPRDTQYF. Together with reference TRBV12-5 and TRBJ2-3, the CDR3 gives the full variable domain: DARVTQTPRHKVTEMGQEVTMRCQPILGHNTVFWYRQTMMQGLELLAYFRNRAPLDDSGMPKDRFSAEMPDATLATLKIQPSEPRDSAVYFCASGLVLWTAPRDTQYFGPGTRLTVL.